The clone carrying this T cell receptor beta chain occurred many times. This entry comes from a study of T cells after yellow fever vaccination. A single record per CDR3 protein comes from TCRdb applying MiXCR to the 5' RACE reads. The sample holds a few hundred thousand distinct CDR3 sequences, about 4% seen once. CDR1 is MNHEY and CDR2 is SVGEGT in the germline V gene. The CDR3 has 17 amino acids. V was shortened by 2 bases and J by 0 bases, with 14 bases between the two germline ends. The specimen comprised PBMCs, sampled 5 days after the yellow fever booster vaccination. The source is a man aged 18 to 29 who received the YFV17D yellow fever vaccine. The J gene is TRBJ2-1, the V gene TRBV6-2 or TRBV6-3, with D possibly matching TRBD1 (5 bases). CDR3 sequence (DNA): TGTGCCAGCAGTTACCCAGGGTTTTGGAGCTCCTACAATGAGCAGTTCTTC. This codes for CASSYPGFWSSYNEQFF.